A single sample is the source of the 12 T cell receptor beta chains below, sequenced in a study of blood T cell repertoires in COVID-19. Clones were read by immunoSEQ multiplex PCR, and TCRdb kept only the in-frame ones, dropping some. The repertoire includes about 130,000 clones, roughly four fifths of them detected once, and approximately 10% sits in the top ten. The sequenced sample was peripheral blood. The receptors derive from a human donor in a cohort sampled during active COVID-19.

The chain combines TRBV28 with TRBJ1-5; 7 nucleotides agree with TRBD1. The CDR3 extends over 15 amino acids. The ends lost 6 bases at V and 7 bases at J; junction bases unmatched: 12. The germline V gene encodes CDR1 MDHEN and CDR2 SYDVKM. The CDR3: CASSQGVRGWQPQHF. DNA for the CDR3: TGTGCCAGCAGCCAGGGGGTCAGGGGATGGCAGCCCCAGCATTTT.

CDR3 amino acids: CASSDPPAGSGNTIYF. CDR3 nucleotide sequence: TGTGCCAGTAGTGATCCCCCCGCAGGCTCTGGAAACACCATATATTTT. The V gene is TRBV19, the J gene TRBJ1-3; D is ambiguous. V lost 5 bases to trimming and J lost 0 bases, with 14 bases between them. Germline V CDR1 and CDR2: LNHDA, SQIVND (reference sequence). The CDR3 runs to 16 residues.

The V and J genes are TRBV7-9 and TRBJ1-2; 7 positions agree with TRBD1. V shed 5 bases and J 5 bases; nucleotides not matched to a gene: 17. CDR3 size: 17 residues. Per germline, CDR1 SEHNR and CDR2 FQNEAQ (reference sequence). The CDR3: CASSPALAPGQKYGYTF. In DNA, the CDR3 is TGTGCCAGCAGCCCCGCCCTTGCCCCGGGACAGAAGTATGGCTACACCTTC. Full variable domain (missing parts from reference TRBV7-9 and TRBJ1-2): DTGVSQNPRHKITKRGQNVTFRCDPISEHNRLYWYRQTLGQGPEFLTYFQNEAQLEKSRLLSDRFSAERPKGSFSTLEIQRTEQGDSAMYLCASSPALAPGQKYGYTFGSGTRLTVV.

The chain has TRBV6-5 and TRBJ1-4; 7 bases line up with TRBD1. Losses at the gene ends were 6 bases for V and 4 bases for J; bases not matched to a gene: 5. The V gene's germline CDR1 is MNHEY and CDR2 SVGAGI. The CDR3 spans 14 residues. CDR3 coding DNA: TGTGCCAGCAGCCAGACAGGGAGTAATGAAAAACTGTTTTTT. Translating it yields CASSQTGSNEKLFF.

This clone was detected only a few times. The CDR3 reads CASSMTGMGREQYF. The CDR3 nucleotides read TGTGCCAGCAGTATGACAGGGATGGGGAGGGAGCAGTACTTC. The chain combines TRBV6-5 with TRBJ2-7; maybe TRBD1 (7 bases). CDR1 MNHEY and CDR2 SVGAGI come from the germline V gene. V was cut by 5 bases and J by 7 bases, with 18 bases left in between. The CDR3 runs to 14 residues.

This clone was counted only a few times. This chain joins TRBV11-3 and TRBJ2-1; TRBD2 agrees at 10 bases. CDR1 SGHNT and CDR2 YENEEA come from the germline V gene. V dropped 6 bases and J dropped 13; count of bases not matched to a gene: 12. The CDR3 has 14 amino acids. The CDR3 DNA follows: TGTGCCAGCAGTCGCGCCGGGCTAGCGGGGGTACAGTTCTTC. It codes for CASSRAGLAGVQFF.

The chain joins TRBV5-6 to TRBJ1-4, with TRBD1 matching 7 bases. Per germline, CDR1 SGHDT and CDR2 YYEEEE. V lost 0 bases, J lost 8 bases, and 4 bases stayed unmatched. The CDR3 spans 14 residues. The CDR3 coding sequence is TGTGCCAGCAGCTTGGTGCAGGGGGAGGAAAAACTGTTTTTT. Protein: CASSLVQGEEKLFF.

The J gene is TRBJ2-1, the V gene TRBV5-6; TRBD2 aligns across 7 bases. The V and J ends lost 1 base and 12 bases, in that order; junction bases with no gene match: 7. The CDR3 spans 13 residues. Germline V gives CDR1 SGHDT, CDR2 YYEEEE. In DNA form, the CDR3 reads TGTGCCAGCAGCTTGCGGGGACTAATGGGGCAGTTCTTC. This gives the protein CASSLRGLMGQFF.

The chain carries TRBV28 and TRBJ2-4; TRBD1 is a possible D gene (5 bases). Germline CDR1 and CDR2: MDHEN and SYDVKM. The CDR3 has 14 amino acids. Trimming took 9 bases from V and 0 from J, leaving 12 bases between them. The CDR3: CARTPTVAKNIQYF. The CDR3 DNA is TGTGCCAGGACCCCGACAGTAGCCAAAAACATTCAGTACTTC.

This chain uses TRBV6-1 with TRBJ2-2; the D gene is possibly TRBD2 (5 bases). The germline V gene has CDR1 MNHNS and CDR2 SASEGT. CDR3 length: 16 residues. The germline V and J ends were trimmed by 0 bases and 4 bases, with 12 bases remaining between them. The CDR3 nucleotides are TGTGCCAGCAGTGAAGCGGGGAGACGTAGCACCGGGGAGCTGTTTTTT. Its protein is CASSEAGRRSTGELFF.

This clone was seen a handful of times. The chain carries TRBV6-5 and TRBJ2-3; TRBD1 matches 9 bases. Germline V gene data show CDR1 as MNHEY and CDR2 as SVGAGI. The CDR3 covers 14 residues. J gave up 5 bases and V 5 bases, and 5 bases lay outside the gene matches. The CDR3 region has the DNA TGTGCCAGCAGTAGGACAGGGGCGGGAGATACGCAGTATTTT. It translates to CASSRTGAGDTQYF.

The chain couples TRBV10-2 to TRBJ2-2; the D gene is possibly TRBD1 (5 bases). V was clipped by 6 bases and J by 1 base, with 15 bases between them. CDR3 length: 16 amino acids. Germline loops: CDR1 WSHSY, CDR2 SAAADI. CDR3 nucleotides: TGCGCCAGCAGGGATCAGGGAAAAGGGAACACCGGGGAGCTGTTTTTT. It encodes CASRDQGKGNTGELFF.